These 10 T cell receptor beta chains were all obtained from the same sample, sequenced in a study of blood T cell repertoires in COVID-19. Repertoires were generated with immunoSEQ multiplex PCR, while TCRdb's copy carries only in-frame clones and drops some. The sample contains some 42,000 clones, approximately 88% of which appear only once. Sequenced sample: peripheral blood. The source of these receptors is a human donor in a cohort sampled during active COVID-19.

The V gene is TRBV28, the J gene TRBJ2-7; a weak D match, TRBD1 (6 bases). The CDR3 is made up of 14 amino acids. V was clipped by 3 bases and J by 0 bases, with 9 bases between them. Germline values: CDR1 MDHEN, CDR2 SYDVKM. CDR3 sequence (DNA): TGTGCCAGCAGTTTTAGGGGGAGCTCCTACGAGCAGTACTTC. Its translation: CASSFRGSSYEQYF.

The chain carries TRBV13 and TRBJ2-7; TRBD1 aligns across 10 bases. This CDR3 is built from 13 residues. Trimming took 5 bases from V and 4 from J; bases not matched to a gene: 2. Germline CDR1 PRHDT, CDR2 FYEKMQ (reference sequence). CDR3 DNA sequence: TGTGCCAGCAGCACGGACAGGGGGTACGAGCAGTACTTC. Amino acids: CASSTDRGYEQYF.

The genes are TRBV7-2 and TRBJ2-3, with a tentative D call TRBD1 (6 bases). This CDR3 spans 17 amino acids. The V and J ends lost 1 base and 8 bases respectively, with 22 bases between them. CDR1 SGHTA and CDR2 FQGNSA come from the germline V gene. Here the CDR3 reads CASSLGEQGQFRGTQYF. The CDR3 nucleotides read TGTGCCAGCAGCTTAGGGGAACAGGGTCAATTTCGAGGTACGCAGTATTTT.

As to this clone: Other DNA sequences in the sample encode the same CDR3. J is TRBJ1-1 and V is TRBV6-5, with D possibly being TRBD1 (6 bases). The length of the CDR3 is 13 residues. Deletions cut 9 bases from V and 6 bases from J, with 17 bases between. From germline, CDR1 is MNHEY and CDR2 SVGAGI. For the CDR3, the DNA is TGTGCCAGTAGATACACAGGGATCGCTGAAGCTTTCTTT. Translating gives CASRYTGIAEAFF.

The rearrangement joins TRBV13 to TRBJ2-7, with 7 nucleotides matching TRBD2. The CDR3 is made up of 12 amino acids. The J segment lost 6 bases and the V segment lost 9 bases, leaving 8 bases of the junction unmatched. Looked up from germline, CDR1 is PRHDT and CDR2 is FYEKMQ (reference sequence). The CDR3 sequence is CARVTSVGEQYF. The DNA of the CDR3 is TGTGCCAGAGTAACTAGCGTGGGCGAGCAGTACTTC.

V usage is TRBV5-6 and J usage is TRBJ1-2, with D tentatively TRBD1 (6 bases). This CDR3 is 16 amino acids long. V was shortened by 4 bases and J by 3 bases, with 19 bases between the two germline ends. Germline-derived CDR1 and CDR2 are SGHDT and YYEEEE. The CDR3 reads CASSPSDKGDYYGYTF. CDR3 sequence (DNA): TGTGCCAGCAGCCCTTCGGATAAGGGGGATTACTATGGCTACACCTTC.

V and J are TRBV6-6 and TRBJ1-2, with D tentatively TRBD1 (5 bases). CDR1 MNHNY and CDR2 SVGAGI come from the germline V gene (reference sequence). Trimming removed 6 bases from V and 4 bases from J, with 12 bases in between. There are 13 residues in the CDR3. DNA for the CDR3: TGTGCCAGCAGAGAGTGGGGGGGCTATGGCTACACCTTC. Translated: CASREWGGYGYTF.

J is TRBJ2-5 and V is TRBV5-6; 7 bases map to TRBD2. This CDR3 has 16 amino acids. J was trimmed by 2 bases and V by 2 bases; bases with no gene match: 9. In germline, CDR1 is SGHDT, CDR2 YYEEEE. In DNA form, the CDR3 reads TGTGCCAGCAGCTTAAACAAGCGGGACTGGCAAGAGACCCAGTACTTC. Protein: CASSLNKRDWQETQYF.

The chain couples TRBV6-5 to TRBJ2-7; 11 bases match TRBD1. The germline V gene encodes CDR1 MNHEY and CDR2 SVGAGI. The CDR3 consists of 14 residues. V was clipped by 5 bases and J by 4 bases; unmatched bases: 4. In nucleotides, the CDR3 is TGTGCCAGCAGTAGGGGACAGGGGGTGTACGAGCAGTACTTC. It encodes CASSRGQGVYEQYF.

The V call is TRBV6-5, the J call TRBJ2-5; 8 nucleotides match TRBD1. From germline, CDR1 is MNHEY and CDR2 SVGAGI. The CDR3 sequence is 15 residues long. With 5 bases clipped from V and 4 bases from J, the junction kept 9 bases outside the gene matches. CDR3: CASSMSGTGGETQYF. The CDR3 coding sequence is TGTGCCAGCAGTATGTCCGGGACAGGCGGAGAGACCCAGTACTTC.